A single sample gave rise to the 9 T cell receptor beta chains below, sequenced in a study of shared clonotypes between healthy human individuals. Assay: immunoSEQ multiplex PCR; the TCRdb copy retains only in-frame clones and omits some. The sample has under 2,500,000 clones; nearly 97% are singletons. Sequencing was done on a sample of naive CD4+ T cells sorted from blood. Subset described: CD45RA+ positively selected. These receptor sequences come from a man aged 18-30 years in good health.

The chain employs TRBV11-2 and TRBJ1-4, with a tentative D call TRBD1 (5 bases). This CDR3 has 14 residues. CDR1 SGHAT and CDR2 FQNNGV come from the germline V gene. V lost 4 bases and J lost 8, with 14 bases in between. The CDR3 spells CASSSRRGREKLFF. The CDR3 DNA is TGTGCCAGCAGCTCTCGGAGGGGACGCGAAAAACTGTTTTTT. The whole variable domain, remainder taken from reference TRBV11-2 and TRBJ1-4, is EAGVAQSPRYKIIEKRQSVAFWCNPISGHATLYWYQQILGQGPKLLIQFQNNGVVDDSQLPKDRFSAERLKGVDSTLKIQPAKLEDSAVYLCASSSRRGREKLFFGSGTQLSVL.

The genes are TRBV6-1 and TRBJ1-1; 10 bases are shared with TRBD1. V gave up 7 bases and J gave up 10 bases; unmatched junction bases: 12. Germline-derived CDR1 and CDR2 are MNHNS and SASEGT. The CDR3 is 14 residues long. The CDR3 protein is CASTRDRGGWLAFF. CDR3 DNA sequence: TGTGCCAGCACAAGGGACAGGGGTGGGTGGCTAGCTTTCTTT.

The chain employs TRBV30 and TRBJ1-2; D gene unclear. CDR1 is GTSNPN, CDR2 SVGIG, per germline (reference sequence). The V end was cut by 1 base, the J end by 1 base, with 7 bases between. The CDR3 has 13 residues. CDR3 nucleotide sequence: TGTGCCTGGAGTGATCAGCTTAACTATGGCTACACCTTC. This encodes CAWSDQLNYGYTF.

This sequence joins TRBV5-6 and TRBJ2-7, with D unclear. V was cut by 2 bases and J by 3 bases, with 12 bases left in between. The germline V gene encodes CDR1 SGHDT and CDR2 YYEEEE. This CDR3 contains 14 residues. The CDR3 bases are TGTGCCAGCAGCTTTGGCGGACCCCACTACGAGCAGTACTTC. Translating gives CASSFGGPHYEQYF. Together with reference TRBV5-6 and TRBJ2-7, the CDR3 gives the full variable domain: DAGVTQSPTHLIKTRGQQVTLRCSPKSGHDTVSWYQQALGQGPQFIFQYYEEEERQRGNFPDRFSGHQFPNYSSELNVNALLLGDSALYLCASSFGGPHYEQYFGPGTRLTVT.

The count of this clone is one. The genes are TRBV27 and TRBJ2-7, with a tentative D call TRBD1 (6 bases). The CDR3 covers 14 residues. CDR1 is MNHEY and CDR2 is SMNVEV in the germline V gene (reference sequence). V lost 5 bases, J lost 2 bases, and 13 bases lay in between. The CDR3 region is CASSPKQGAYEQYF. In DNA, the CDR3 is TGTGCCAGCAGTCCCAAACAGGGAGCCTACGAGCAGTACTTC.

Details on this clone: Other DNA sequences in this sample translate to the same CDR3. This chain connects TRBV19 to TRBJ2-7, with D tentatively TRBD1 (5 bases). Deletions cut 0 bases from V and 4 bases from J, with 13 bases between. The CDR3 is 15 residues long. Germline V gene data show CDR1 as LNHDA and CDR2 as SQIVND (reference sequence). The CDR3 protein is CASSIEGRGPYEQYF. The CDR3 coding sequence is TGTGCCAGTAGTATAGAGGGAAGGGGCCCATACGAGCAGTACTTC.

V gene TRBV2 combines with J gene TRBJ2-7; D gene unclear. V gave up 1 base and J gave up 0 bases, with 7 bases separating them. Germline V lookup: CDR1 SNHLY, CDR2 FYNNEI. This CDR3 region has 14 residues. This CDR3 is CASSEVVSSYEQYF. The CDR3 nucleotides read TGTGCCAGCAGTGAAGTGGTGAGCTCCTACGAGCAGTACTTC. Variable domain in full (rest from reference TRBV2 and TRBJ2-7): EPEVTQTPSHQVTQMGQEVILRCVPISNHLYFYWYRQILGQKVEFLVSFYNNEISEKSEIFDDQFSVERPDGSNFTLKIRSTKLEDSAMYFCASSEVVSSYEQYFGPGTRLTVT.

V gene TRBV6-6 combines with J gene TRBJ1-1; TRBD1 might be the D (6 bases). This CDR3 has 13 amino acids. V lost 11 bases and J lost 0, with 13 bases in between. Germline CDR1 MNHNY, CDR2 SVGAGI (reference sequence). Here the CDR3 DNA reads TGTGCCTCCTGGGACACGATGAACACTGAAGCTTTCTTT. It is translated as CASWDTMNTEAFF.

The chain combines TRBV7-9 with TRBJ2-1; D gene unclear. The CDR3 length is 15 residues. V gave up 4 bases and J gave up 3 bases, with 13 bases separating them. Per the germline V gene, CDR1 is SEHNR and CDR2 is FQNEAQ (reference sequence). The CDR3 DNA follows: TGTGCCAGCAGCTATGCCGGGTCTTACTACAATGAGCAGTTCTTC. It translates to CASSYAGSYYNEQFF.